The T cell receptor beta chain described here comes from a study of T cell responses to AZD1222 COVID-19 vaccine (dated by TCRdb to the early 2020s). In terms of the full investigation: AZD1222 recipients whose second dose came at about 4 weeks and those whose second dose came at about 12 weeks were combined into one group, since spike-specific TCR depth and breadth did not differ between the two schedules. A total of just over 230 trial participants underwent TCR sequencing, of whom 200 to 220 had received two doses of AZD1222 and approximately 25 had received two doses of the MenACWY control vaccine. Trial participants were enrolled into age subgroups of 18-55, 56-69 and 70-plus years, which contained about 160, 30 and 59 TCR-sequenced participants, respectively.

The CDR3 regions of human TCRbeta chains were subjected to immunosequencing. The original pipeline was this. TCRs in the repertoires were matched against a reference library of SARS-CoV-2-specific TCRs that had been generated with the MIRA antigen-specificity platform. Breadth meant the fraction of unique TCRs that were SARS-CoV-2-associated, whereas depth meant the fraction of total T cells that were SARS-CoV-2-associated. Each spike-specific TCR was assigned to its reactive spike region and to a CD4 or CD8 class using the MIRA data. Log10-transformed breadth and depth values were compared by one-way ANOVA with Sidak's multiple comparisons tests. TCRdb carries this immuneACCESS record with in-frame sequences only. Its versions omit some clonotypes, under half of them owing to an unresolved V gene in the studies checked, with the rest unexplained. V and J calls and clone size follow that table, whereas D and trimming were derived from the DNA. For this sample the table gives some 150,000 clones, of which about 87% were detected only once. The top ten constitute roughly 2% of the sample.

The intended sense of this specimen's time point label: baseline before first vaccination. Vaccinee samples were obtained from the UK trials COV001 and COV002, which included a single-blind randomized controlled phase 2/3 trial of AZD1222 (ChAdOx1 nCoV-19) in healthy adults. Trial participant PBMC samples were collected at day 0 and day 28 after the second dose for TCRbeta chain sequencing. The junction carries 12 bases between V and J, which are trimmed by 6 bases and 9 bases respectively. The CDR3 measures 12 amino acids from cysteine to phenylalanine. The kept DNA is CDR3 alone, 36 bases in frame from the first base. From the germline V gene, CDR1 is MNHEY and CDR2 is SVGAGI. Notes on this clone: Its antigen is currently not known. Base qualities are not at hand, and no much larger clone is one base apart.

Paper-wide results and their limitations: Most participants were white British and females outnumbered males, and the authors suggested that clonal diversity may have been underestimated. A significant rise in spike-specific TCR breadth and depth was observed after two AZD1222 doses relative to day 0 and relative to MenACWY recipients. Conclusions about previously exposed vaccinees were limited because only five to seven AZD1222 recipients were SARS-CoV-2 seropositive at baseline. Vaccine-associated CD4 TCRs spanned the whole spike protein, with dominant responses in regions 160-218 and 743-854. In the small 56-69-year group, the increase in depth fell short of significance, most likely because of low power. Because no day 14 peak-response samples were available, the repertoires could be characterized only after the peak T cell response. Nearly half of unique spike-specific TCRs reportedly recognized epitopes outside regions mutated in the B.1.351 and B.1.1.7 variants.

The rearrangement combines TRBV6-5 with TRBJ2-1; TRBD1 is perhaps the D gene, given 6 matching bases. This specimen consisted of peripheral blood, obtained on day 0 of AZD1222 vaccination. The TCR comes from an adult in good health. The nucleotides read TGTGCCAGCAGCCACAGGGTTTCTGAGCAGTTCTTC. Its product reads: CASSHRVSEQFF.